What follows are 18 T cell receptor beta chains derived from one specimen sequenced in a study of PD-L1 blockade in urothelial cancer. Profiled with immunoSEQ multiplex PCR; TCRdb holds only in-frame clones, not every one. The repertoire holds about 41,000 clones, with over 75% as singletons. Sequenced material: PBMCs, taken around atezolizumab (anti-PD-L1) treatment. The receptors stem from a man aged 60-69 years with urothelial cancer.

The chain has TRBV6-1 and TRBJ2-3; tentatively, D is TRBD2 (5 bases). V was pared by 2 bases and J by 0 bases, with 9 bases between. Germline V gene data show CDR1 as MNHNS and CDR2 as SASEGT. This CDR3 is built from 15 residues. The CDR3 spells CASSESEVSTDTQYF. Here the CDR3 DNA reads TGTGCCAGCAGTGAATCGGAGGTTAGCACAGATACGCAGTATTTT.

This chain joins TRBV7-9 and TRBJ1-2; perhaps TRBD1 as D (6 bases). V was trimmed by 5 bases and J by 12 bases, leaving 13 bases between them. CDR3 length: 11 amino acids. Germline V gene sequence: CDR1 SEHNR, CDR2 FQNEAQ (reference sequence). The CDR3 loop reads CASSPAGAHTF. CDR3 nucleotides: TGTGCCAGCAGCCCCGCAGGGGCGCACACCTTC.

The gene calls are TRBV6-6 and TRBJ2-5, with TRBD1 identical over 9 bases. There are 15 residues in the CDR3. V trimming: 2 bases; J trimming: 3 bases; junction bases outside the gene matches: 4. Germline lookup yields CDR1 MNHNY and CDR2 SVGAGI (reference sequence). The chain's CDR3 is CASSYPGQGKETQYF. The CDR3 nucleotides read TGTGCCAGCAGTTACCCAGGACAGGGGAAAGAGACCCAGTACTTC.

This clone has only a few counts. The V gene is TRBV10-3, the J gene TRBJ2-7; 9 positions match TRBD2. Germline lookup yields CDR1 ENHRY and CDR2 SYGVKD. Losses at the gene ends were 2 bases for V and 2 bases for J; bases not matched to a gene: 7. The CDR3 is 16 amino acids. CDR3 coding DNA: TGTGCCATCAGTGAGCCCGAGCGGGGGGAGACCTACGAGCAGTACTTC. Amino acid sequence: CAISEPERGETYEQYF.

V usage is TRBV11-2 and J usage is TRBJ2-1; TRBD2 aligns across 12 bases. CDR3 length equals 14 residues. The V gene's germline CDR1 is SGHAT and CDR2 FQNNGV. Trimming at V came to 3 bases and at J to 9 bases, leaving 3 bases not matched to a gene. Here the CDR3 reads CASSLTSGGGEQFF. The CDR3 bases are TGTGCCAGCAGCTTGACTAGCGGGGGAGGTGAGCAGTTCTTC.

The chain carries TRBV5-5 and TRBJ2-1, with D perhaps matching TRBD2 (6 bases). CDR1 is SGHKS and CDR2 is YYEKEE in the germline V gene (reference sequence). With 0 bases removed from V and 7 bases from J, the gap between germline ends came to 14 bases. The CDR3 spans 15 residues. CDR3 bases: TGTGCCAGCAGCTTGGTGCCGAGGGAGGAGAATGAGCAGTTCTTC. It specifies CASSLVPREENEQFF.

The DNA for the CDR3 is TGTGCCAGCAGTGGGCCCCTTAATGAAAAACTGTTTTTT. Its protein is CASSGPLNEKLFF. The chain uses TRBV2 and TRBJ1-4; D is unclear. Trimming stripped 4 bases from V and 4 bases from J, with 7 bases between. The germline CDR1 and CDR2 sequences are SNHLY and FYNNEI. The CDR3 covers 13 residues.

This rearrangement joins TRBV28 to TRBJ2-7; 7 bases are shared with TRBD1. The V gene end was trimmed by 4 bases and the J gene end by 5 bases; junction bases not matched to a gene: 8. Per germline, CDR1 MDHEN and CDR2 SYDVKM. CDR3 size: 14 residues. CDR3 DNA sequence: TGTGCCAGCAGTTCCCCCGACAGGGTCCACGAGCAGTACTTC. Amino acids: CASSSPDRVHEQYF.

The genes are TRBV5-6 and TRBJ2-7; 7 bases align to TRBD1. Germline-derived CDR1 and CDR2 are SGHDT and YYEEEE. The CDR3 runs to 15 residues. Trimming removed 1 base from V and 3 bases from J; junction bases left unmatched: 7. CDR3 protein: CASSLIDPGGYEQYF. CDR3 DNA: TGTGCCAGCAGCTTGATTGACCCAGGGGGCTACGAGCAGTACTTC.

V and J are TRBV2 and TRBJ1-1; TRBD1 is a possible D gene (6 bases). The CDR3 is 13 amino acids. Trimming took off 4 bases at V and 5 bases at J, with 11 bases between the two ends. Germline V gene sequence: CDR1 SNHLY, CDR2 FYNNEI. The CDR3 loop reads CASSVGGGTEAFF. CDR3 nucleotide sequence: TGTGCCAGCAGTGTAGGGGGTGGTACTGAAGCTTTCTTT.

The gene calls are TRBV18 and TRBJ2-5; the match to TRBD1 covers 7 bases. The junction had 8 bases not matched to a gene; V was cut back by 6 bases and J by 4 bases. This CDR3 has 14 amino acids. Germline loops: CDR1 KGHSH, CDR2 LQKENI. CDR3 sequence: CASSPTGASETQYF. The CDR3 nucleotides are TGTGCCAGCTCCCCAACAGGGGCCTCAGAGACCCAGTACTTC. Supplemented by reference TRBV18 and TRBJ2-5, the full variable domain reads NAGVMQNPRHLVRRRGQEARLRCSPMKGHSHVYWYRQLPEEGLKFMVYLQKENIIDESGMPKERFSAEFPKEGPSILRIQQVVRGDSAAYFCASSPTGASETQYFGPGTRLLVL.

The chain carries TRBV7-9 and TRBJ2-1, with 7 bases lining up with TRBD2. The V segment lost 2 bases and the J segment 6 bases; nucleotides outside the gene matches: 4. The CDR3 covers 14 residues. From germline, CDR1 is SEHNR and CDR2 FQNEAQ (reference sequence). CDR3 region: CASSLQWGGNEQFF. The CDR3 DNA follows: TGTGCCAGCAGCTTACAGTGGGGGGGCAATGAGCAGTTCTTC.

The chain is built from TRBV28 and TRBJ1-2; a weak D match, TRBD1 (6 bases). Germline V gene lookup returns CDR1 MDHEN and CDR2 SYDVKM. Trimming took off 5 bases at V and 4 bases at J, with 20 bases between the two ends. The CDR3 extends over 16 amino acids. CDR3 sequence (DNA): TGTGCCAGCAGTCCCCCCGAGGGGGGGACGGTCTATGGCTACACCTTC. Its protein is CASSPPEGGTVYGYTF.

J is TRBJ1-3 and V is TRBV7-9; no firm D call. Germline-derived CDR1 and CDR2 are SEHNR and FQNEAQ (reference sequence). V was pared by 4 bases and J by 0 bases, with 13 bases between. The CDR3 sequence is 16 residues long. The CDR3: CASSSYRDLSGNTIYF. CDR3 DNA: TGTGCCAGCAGCTCGTACAGAGACCTCTCTGGAAACACCATATATTTT.

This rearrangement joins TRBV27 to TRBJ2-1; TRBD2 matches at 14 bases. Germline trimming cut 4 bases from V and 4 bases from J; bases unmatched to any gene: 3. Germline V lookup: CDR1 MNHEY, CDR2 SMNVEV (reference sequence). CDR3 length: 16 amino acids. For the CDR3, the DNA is TGTGCCAGCAGTTCGACTAGCGGGGGGGAATACAATGAGCAGTTCTTC. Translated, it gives CASSSTSGGEYNEQFF.

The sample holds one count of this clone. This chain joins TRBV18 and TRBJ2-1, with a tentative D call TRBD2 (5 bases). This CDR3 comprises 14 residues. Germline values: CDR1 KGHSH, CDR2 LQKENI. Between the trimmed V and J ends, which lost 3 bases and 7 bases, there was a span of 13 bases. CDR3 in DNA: TGTGCCAGCTCACCGCAACCGGAGGCAAATGAGCAGTTCTTC. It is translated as CASSPQPEANEQFF.

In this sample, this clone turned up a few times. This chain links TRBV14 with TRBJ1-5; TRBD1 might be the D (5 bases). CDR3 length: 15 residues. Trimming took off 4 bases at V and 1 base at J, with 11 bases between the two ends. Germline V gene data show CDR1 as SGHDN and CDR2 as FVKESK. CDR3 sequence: CASSPGGISNQPQHF. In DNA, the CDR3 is TGTGCCAGCAGCCCGGGGGGAATAAGCAATCAGCCCCAGCATTTT.

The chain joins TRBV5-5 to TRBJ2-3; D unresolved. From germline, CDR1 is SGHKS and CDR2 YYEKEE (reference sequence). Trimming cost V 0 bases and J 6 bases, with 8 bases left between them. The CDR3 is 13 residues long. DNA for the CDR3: TGTGCCAGCAGCTTGGCCCCTTCCGATACGCAGTATTTT. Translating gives CASSLAPSDTQYF.